Presented here are 12 T cell receptor beta chains from one specimen sequenced in a study of blood T cell repertoires in COVID-19. Generated by immunoSEQ multiplex PCR, the TCRdb table keeps only in-frame clones and is missing some. In the table there are fewer than 150,000 clones, about 85% of which are singletons. The sequencing input was peripheral blood. All receptors derive from a woman aged 55-70 years with COVID-19, enrolled during active disease.

The V gene is TRBV9, the J gene TRBJ2-1; 10 positions agree with TRBD2. This CDR3 has 16 amino acids. The V gene end was trimmed by 3 bases and the J gene end by 3 bases; junction bases not matched to a gene: 6. In germline, CDR1 is SGDLS, CDR2 YYNGEE. The CDR3 spells CASSATLAGIYNEQFF. As DNA, the CDR3 is TGTGCCAGCAGCGCCACACTAGCGGGGATCTACAATGAGCAGTTCTTC.

This clone was recorded only once. V is TRBV3-1 (or the pseudogene TRBV3-2) and J is TRBJ1-1; TRBD1 is a possible D gene (5 bases). Germline loops: CDR1 LGHDT, CDR2 YNNKEL (reference sequence). CDR3 length: 12 amino acids. V dropped 4 bases and J dropped 7 bases, with 10 bases sitting between them. This CDR3 is CASSRGGIEAFF. The CDR3 DNA follows: TGTGCCAGCAGCCGGGGGGGGATTGAAGCTTTCTTT.

This chain joins TRBV7-8 and TRBJ1-2; TRBD1 matches 7 bases. The germline V gene encodes CDR1 SGHVS and CDR2 FQNEAQ. This CDR3 region has 15 residues. Trimming cost V 4 bases and J 7 bases; bases outside gene matches: 12. The CDR3 bases are TGTGCCAGCAGCTCCAGACAGGGAGCGACGAGTGGCTACACCTTC. Translated, it gives CASSSRQGATSGYTF.

This chain uses TRBV27 with TRBJ1-6, with D tentatively TRBD1 (5 bases). Trimming shortened V by 6 bases and J by 9 bases, and 15 bases separated the two germline ends. CDR1 is MNHEY, CDR2 SMNVEV, per germline (reference sequence). This CDR3 region has 14 residues. In nucleotides, the CDR3 is TGTGCCAGCAGCCTGGGGGGGATGGTTTCACCCCTCCACTTT. It specifies CASSLGGMVSPLHF.

The V gene is TRBV19, the J gene TRBJ1-1; D might be TRBD1 (5 bases). Germline loops: CDR1 LNHDA, CDR2 SQIVND (reference sequence). This CDR3 is 15 amino acids long. V was shortened by 10 bases and J by 1 base, with 19 bases between the two germline ends. CDR3 in DNA: TGTGCCACATTGCCGCGGGGGGGACGGAACACTGAAGCTTTCTTT. This codes for CATLPRGGRNTEAFF.

This chain joins TRBV3-1 (or the pseudogene TRBV3-2) and TRBJ2-3, with 9 bases matching TRBD2. This CDR3 has 18 amino acids. J was trimmed by 14 bases and V by 9 bases; bases with no gene match: 30. Germline CDR1 and CDR2: LGHDT and YNNKEL (reference sequence). CDR3 nucleotide sequence: TGTGCCAGGAGACGGCGCGACTTGGGCGAAAAGACTAGCGGACTTAGGTATTTT. This codes for CARRRRDLGEKTSGLRYF.

The CDR3 DNA sequence: TGTGCCAGCAGCTTAGGGACAGGGGGTGAAAAACTGTTTTTT. Amino acid sequence: CASSLGTGGEKLFF. The chain is built from TRBV7-3 and TRBJ1-4, with TRBD1 matching 11 bases. The CDR3 covers 14 residues. V dropped 2 bases and J dropped 7; count of bases not matched to a gene: 0. The germline V gene encodes CDR1 SGHTA and CDR2 FQGTGA.

The chain joins TRBV5-1 to TRBJ2-2, with TRBD2 matching 7 bases. Germline assignment: CDR1 SGHRS and CDR2 YFSETQ. With 5 bases clipped from V and 2 bases from J, the junction kept 6 bases outside the gene matches. CDR3 length equals 15 residues. The CDR3 is CASRKAGINTGELFF. The CDR3 nucleotides read TGCGCCAGCAGGAAAGCGGGGATCAACACCGGGGAGCTGTTTTTT.

Only one count was recorded for this clone. The chain uses TRBV3-1 (or the pseudogene TRBV3-2) and TRBJ2-7, with 9 bases identical to TRBD2. J was trimmed by 3 bases and V by 1 base; bases with no gene match: 1. Germline CDR1 and CDR2: LGHDT and YNNKEL (reference sequence). The CDR3 runs to 14 residues. CDR3 loop: CASSQVSGGYEQYF. The CDR3 bases are TGTGCCAGCAGCCAAGTTAGCGGGGGCTACGAGCAGTACTTC.

The chain links TRBV4-1 to TRBJ1-2; D is uncertain. CDR1 and CDR2 from the germline V gene are MGHRA and YSYEKL. The CDR3 sequence is 14 residues long. The V end was cut by 5 bases, the J end by 4 bases, with 14 bases between. CDR3: CASSVPESAYGYTF. In DNA, the CDR3 is TGCGCCAGCAGCGTCCCGGAGTCAGCCTATGGCTACACCTTC.

This sequence joins TRBV30 and TRBJ1-3; D call uncertain. The V end was cut by 1 base, the J end by 0 bases, with 7 bases between. CDR3 length equals 14 residues. CDR1 GTSNPN and CDR2 SVGIG come from the germline V gene (reference sequence). Here the CDR3 DNA reads TGTGCCTGGAGTGAAGGAGCCTCTGGAAACACCATATATTTT. Encoded protein: CAWSEGASGNTIYF.

The chain joins TRBV6-5 to TRBJ2-2; D is perhaps TRBD1 (5 bases). V was clipped by 6 bases and J by 3 bases, with 11 bases between them. The CDR3 contains 14 residues. CDR1 MNHEY and CDR2 SVGAGI come from the germline V gene. This chain's CDR3 is CASSGQKYTGELFF. Here the CDR3 DNA reads TGTGCCAGCAGCGGACAAAAATACACCGGGGAGCTGTTTTTT.